This TCR beta chain was retrieved from a study of memory CD4+ T cells and cytomegalovirus serostatus (dated by TCRdb to the late 2010s). Notes on the research overall: A total of 35 or so healthy Belgian adults, of whom 9 were CMV seropositive and approximately 24 were CMV seronegative, were included in the cohort. To replicate a published TCR-based CMV serostatus classifier, the study sequenced CD4+ memory TCRbeta repertoires from a Belgian cohort whose cytomegalovirus serostatus was known. The study at large found these results: For CMV serostatus prediction, a median bootstrapped AUC of about 0.96 was reached with the original framework, and a median bootstrapped AUC of 0.91 was reached with a US-trained random forest. The results were interpreted as suggesting that the CMV-associated TCR signature is largely present in the CD4+ memory repertoire. On the Belgian cohort, the classifier built on the original framework reached a median bootstrapped AUC of nearly 0.96, with a 95% CI of 0.76-1.00. Among the approximately 160 previously reported CMV-associated TCRbeta sequences, 67 showed up in the CD4+ memory repertoires, with each one found in between one and five individuals. Only CD4+CD45RO+ memory cells were sequenced, in contrast to the original study, which included naive and memory CD4+ and CD8+ populations.

The Quick-DNA Microprep Kit was used to extract genomic DNA from the sorted cells. TCRbeta DNA was amplified with the immunoSEQ hsTCRbeta kit following the manufacturer's protocol. An Illumina MiSeq instrument was used to sequence the TCRbeta libraries. Concerning the study's data processing: After out-of-frame sequences were removed, 2,204,828 distinct TCRbeta sequences remained, averaging about 66,813 per individual. Each individual was scored by the count of around 160 previously reported CMV-associated TCRbeta sequences and the total productive distinct TCRbeta count. A beta-binomial model was reimplemented in Python, and scikit-learn random forests with default parameters were trained on data from the US cohort. Classifier performance on the Belgian cohort was summarized as median AUC with percentile confidence intervals calculated over 10,000 bootstrap iterations. Not all clones reach the TCRdb copy of this immuneACCESS table, which keeps in-frame sequences only. Checked studies attribute under half of the gap to unresolved V genes and leave the rest unexplained. That table furnishes V, J and clone size, whereas the DNA furnished D and trimming. In this sample the table shows some 57,000 clones, approximately 79% of which occur a single time. The ten top clones hold around 0.83% of the sample.

Including the terminal cysteine and phenylalanine, the CDR3 comprises 15 residues. The DNA shown is the 45-base CDR3, in frame from base 1. The V end gives up 4 bases and the J end 4 bases, leaving 7 bases in the junction not matched to a gene. CDR1 and CDR2 are drawn from the germline V gene (reference sequence): SGHNT, YYREEE. Points on this clone: What antigen it recognizes has not been identified. No base-level quality is on record; no much larger clone is a single base apart.

Single viable CD3+CD4+CD8-CD45RO+ cells were sorted as memory CD4+ T cells on a FACSAria II. CMV serostatus was determined with a Roche Elecsys assay detecting serum IgG against CMV pp150, pp28, p38 and p52. After the samples were thawed, total CD4+ T cells were enriched through positive selection using CD4 magnetic microbeads. The samples came from a separate study whose specific focus was interrogating the CD4+ T cell memory repertoire. Peripheral blood mononuclear cells were isolated and cryopreserved according to standard operating procedures, and serum was stored at -80 degrees C. Staining used CD3-PerCP (BW264/56), CD4-APC (RPA-T4), CD45RO-PE (UCHT1) and CD8-Pacific Orange (3B5) antibodies, with Sytox blue excluding non-viable cells.

Material: memory CD4+ T cells from blood. The sequence joins TRBV5-4 to TRBJ1-1; TRBD1 lines up with 10 middle nucleotides. This sequence originates from an adult in good health and CMV-seronegative. The DNA sequence is TGTGCCAGCAGCCATCCGGGACAGGGGTCCACTGAAGCTTTCTTT. Its protein is CASSHPGQGSTEAFF.